Listed here are 25 T cell receptor beta chains from one sample, sequenced in a study of blood T cells in healthy people across ages. Primed by a sample-barcoded 5' primer and a J-beta primer mix, a second PCR proceeded for 7 to 11 cycles. TCRdb re-derived calls from the 5' RACE reads in MiXCR, one entry per CDR3 protein. The table shows about 810,000 distinct CDR3 sequences, with around 36% occurring only once. The specimen was blood. The receptors stem from a young man in good health.

This clonotype was seen only a few times. The chain recombines TRBV7-8 with TRBJ1-5; no firm D call. The CDR3 totals 14 residues. Germline V gene sequence: CDR1 SGHVS, CDR2 FQNEAQ. Trimming shortened V by 1 base and J by 0 bases, and 4 bases separated the two germline ends. The CDR3 protein is CASSLGISNQPQHF. CDR3 coding DNA: TGTGCCAGCAGCTTAGGAATTAGCAATCAGCCCCAGCATTTT. The entire variable domain, with the rest obtained from reference TRBV7-8 and TRBJ1-5, is as follows: GAGVSQSPRYKVAKRGQDVALRCDPISGHVSLFWYQQALGQGPEFLTYFQNEAQLDKSGLPSDRFFAERPEGSVSTLKIQRTQQEDSAVYLCASSLGISNQPQHFGDGTRLSIL.

This clonotype was counted ten times or more. This chain connects TRBV12-3 or TRBV12-4 to TRBJ2-3; TRBD1 matches at 8 bases. J was trimmed by 2 bases and V by 4 bases; bases with no gene match: 8. The CDR3 runs 16 residues. The CDR3 protein is CASSSDMDRVTDTQYF. In DNA, the CDR3 is TGTGCCAGCAGTTCCGATATGGACAGGGTCACAGATACGCAGTATTTT.

This clonotype was seen a handful of times. The genes are TRBV15 and TRBJ2-5; TRBD2 might be the D (6 bases). V dropped 8 bases and J dropped 1 base, with 11 bases sitting between them. Germline V gene data show CDR1 as LNHNV and CDR2 as YYDKDF (reference sequence). This CDR3 is built from 13 residues. CDR3 sequence: CATGAGTQETQYF. The CDR3 DNA follows: TGTGCCACCGGAGCGGGTACCCAAGAGACCCAGTACTTC.

Concerning this clonotype: A much larger clone lies one base from this, so it may be a read error. The chain is built from TRBV5-1 and TRBJ1-5; 9 bases align to TRBD1. The J segment lost 5 bases and the V segment lost 4 bases, leaving 4 bases of the junction unmatched. The CDR3 runs 14 residues. CDR1 and CDR2 (germline): SGHRS, YFSETQ. The CDR3 is CASSVGQGHQPQHF. Written as DNA, the CDR3 is TGCGCCAGCAGCGTGGGACAGGGCCATCAGCCCCAGCATTTT.

This clonotype appeared a few times. This sequence joins TRBV5-4 and TRBJ2-3; TRBD2 matches at 13 bases. V lost 0 bases and J lost 2; bases outside the gene matches: 6. The germline V gene encodes CDR1 SGHNT and CDR2 YYREEE (reference sequence). CDR3 size: 18 residues. Written as DNA, the CDR3 is TGTGCCAGCAGCTTGGGGACTAGCGGGGGCCTTCTCACAGATACGCAGTATTTT. Its protein product is CASSLGTSGGLLTDTQYF. Full variable domain (outside the CDR3, taken from reference TRBV5-4 and TRBJ2-3): ETGVTQSPTHLIKTRGQQVTLRCSSQSGHNTVSWYQQALGQGPQFIFQYYREEENGRGNFPPRFSGLQFPNYSSELNVNALELDDSALYLCASSLGTSGGLLTDTQYFGPGTRLTVL.

The chain couples TRBV9 to TRBJ1-2, with unresolved D. Germline-derived CDR1 and CDR2 are SGDLS and YYNGEE. The CDR3 covers 14 residues. The V and J ends lost 0 bases and 4 bases respectively, with 10 bases between them. CDR3 sequence reads: CASSVEGGLYGYTF. The CDR3 bases are TGTGCCAGCAGCGTAGAGGGAGGGCTCTATGGCTACACCTTC. Variable domain in full (rest from reference TRBV9 and TRBJ1-2): DSGVTQTPKHLITATGQRVTLRCSPRSGDLSVYWYQQSLDQGLQFLIQYYNGEERAKGNILERFSAQQFPDLHSELNLSSLELGDSALYFCASSVEGGLYGYTFGSGTRLTVV.

The genes are TRBV7-2 and TRBJ2-5, with unresolved D. The CDR3 is 13 residues long. Trimming took off 5 bases at V and 1 base at J, with 8 bases between the two ends. Germline V gene data show CDR1 as SGHTA and CDR2 as FQGNSA. CDR3 nucleotides: TGTGCCAGCAGCCGAGCCCGCCAAGAGACCCAGTACTTC. Translating it yields CASSRARQETQYF.

The chain is built from TRBV5-1 and TRBJ1-1; D is unclear. The ends were cut back, 7 bases at V and 0 bases at J, with 16 bases in the middle. Per germline, CDR1 SGHRS and CDR2 YFSETQ. This CDR3 comprises 15 residues. CDR3: CASRWARDLNTEAFF. The CDR3 DNA is TGCGCCAGCCGTTGGGCCCGTGATTTGAACACTGAAGCTTTCTTT.

Remarks on this clonotype: A single base separates this from a much larger clone, so it may be a read error. This chain joins TRBV6-6 and TRBJ2-7, with 9 bases aligning to TRBD1. The ends lost 6 bases at V and 7 bases at J; junction bases unmatched: 10. The CDR3 loop spans 14 amino acids. Germline-derived CDR1 and CDR2 are MNHNY and SVGAGI (reference sequence). The DNA of the CDR3 is TGTGCCAGCAGGTACGGACAGGGGAGTAATGAGCAGTACTTC. Its translation is CASRYGQGSNEQYF.

V and J are TRBV20-1 and TRBJ2-5; 7 bases fit TRBD1. V shed 5 bases and J 2 bases; nucleotides not matched to a gene: 11. CDR1 and CDR2 from the germline V gene are DFQATT and SNEGSKA (reference sequence). CDR3 length: 15 amino acids. CDR3 in amino acids: CSAERVGTEQETQYF. The CDR3, as DNA: TGCAGTGCTGAGAGGGTTGGGACAGAACAAGAGACCCAGTACTTC.

For this clonotype: A clone one base away is much larger, so this may be a read error. This chain joins TRBV3-1 and TRBJ2-3; 13 bases match TRBD2. The CDR3 is 14 amino acids. Germline V gives CDR1 LGHDT, CDR2 YNNKEL (reference sequence). The CDR3 nucleotides are TGTGCCAGCAGACCTGGACTAGCGGGAGATACGCGGTATTTT. Translation: CASRPGLAGDTRYF.

This chain links TRBV30 with TRBJ1-4; the match to TRBD1 covers 7 bases. The CDR3 runs 14 residues. CDR1 is GTSNPN and CDR2 is SVGIG in the germline V gene (reference sequence). J lost 1 base, V lost 4 bases, and 3 bases had no gene match. CDR3 amino acids: CAWTQGGTNEKLFF. CDR3 sequence (DNA): TGTGCCTGGACCCAGGGGGGAACTAATGAAAAACTGTTTTTT.

Comments on this clonotype: At one of its ends the junction is not consistent with the germline gene, which may arise from a read error. The rearrangement links TRBV6-5 to TRBJ1-5; no firm D call. Germline V CDR1 and CDR2: MNHEY, SVGAGI. This CDR3 contains 15 residues. The DNA of the CDR3 is TGTGCCAGCAGTTACTCTGGGCATAGCAATCGGCCCCAGCATTTT. Translating it yields CASSYSGHSNRPQHF.

The rearrangement uses TRBV3-1 and TRBJ1-1, with 9 bases matching TRBD1. Germline CDR1 LGHDT, CDR2 YNNKEL (reference sequence). Trimming at V came to 0 bases and at J to 11 bases, leaving 10 bases not matched to a gene. The length of the CDR3 is 15 residues. The CDR3 DNA follows: TGTGCCAGCAGCCAAGATCAGACAGGGGGAAGTGATGCTTTCTTT. It specifies CASSQDQTGGSDAFF.

Turning to this clonotype: This may come from a read error, since a much larger clone is one base off. The rearrangement joins TRBV5-1 to TRBJ2-3; maybe TRBD2 (5 bases). V was trimmed by 1 base and J by 5 bases, leaving 11 bases between them. Germline CDR1 and CDR2: SGHRS and YFSETQ. The CDR3 is made up of 14 amino acids. DNA of the CDR3: TGCGCCAGCAGCTTGACTGGCGCGGGAGATACGCAGTATTTT. Its translation is CASSLTGAGDTQYF.

With respect to this clonotype: An end of the junction does not agree with germline; a read error may underlie this. The CDR3 bases are TGTGCCAGCATCAACGACAGGGGCGGTGGCCACACCTTC. This encodes CASINDRGGGHTF. This chain links TRBV12-3 or TRBV12-4 with TRBJ1-2; 8 nucleotides match TRBD1. The CDR3 loop spans 13 amino acids.

This clonotype has only a few counts. The chain is built from TRBV2 and TRBJ1-1; 12 bases align to TRBD1. J lost 10 bases, V lost 5 bases, and 8 bases had no gene match. From germline, CDR1 is SNHLY and CDR2 FYNNEI. The CDR3 has 14 amino acids. DNA of the CDR3: TGTGCCAGCAGTTTTTCCGGGACAGGGGGCTCAGCTTTCTTT. This gives the protein CASSFSGTGGSAFF.

There are many counts of this clonotype. V gene TRBV4-2 combines with J gene TRBJ1-2; tentative D call: TRBD1 (6 bases). The germline V gene has CDR1 LGHNA and CDR2 YNFKEQ. Deletions cut 4 bases from V and 5 bases from J, with 17 bases between. The CDR3 runs 15 residues. The CDR3 DNA follows: TGTGCCAGCAGCCCGGTCCGCACTACAGGGTATGGCTACACCTTC. Its protein is CASSPVRTTGYGYTF.

The rearrangement uses TRBV6-1 and TRBJ1-2; D is undetermined. V gave up 3 bases and J gave up 7 bases, with 12 bases separating them. The germline V gene has CDR1 MNHNS and CDR2 SASEGT. This CDR3 comprises 13 residues. Written as DNA, the CDR3 is TGTGCCAGCAGTGACAACCCCCGGGGTGGCTACACCTTC. This translates into CASSDNPRGGYTF.

This chain uses TRBV20-1 with TRBJ1-5; 7 positions match TRBD1. The V and J ends lost 0 bases and 4 bases, in that order; junction bases with no gene match: 3. The length of the CDR3 is 14 residues. Germline assignment: CDR1 DFQATT and CDR2 SNEGSKA (reference sequence). CDR3 residues: CSARDRDRNQPQHF. The CDR3 DNA reads as TGCAGTGCTAGAGACCGGGACAGAAATCAGCCCCAGCATTTT.

This clonotype is a singleton in its sample. The chain couples TRBV6-2 or TRBV6-3 to TRBJ1-2; 7 bases align to TRBD1. V shed 6 bases, J shed 4 bases, and the junction held 14 bases outside the gene matches. The CDR3 sequence is 16 residues long. The germline V gene encodes CDR1 MNHEY and CDR2 SVGEGT. The CDR3 region is CASRTNSDRAAYGYTF. The CDR3 nucleotides read TGTGCCAGCAGAACCAACTCCGACAGGGCCGCCTATGGCTACACCTTC.

The rearrangement uses TRBV20-1 and TRBJ2-3; 7 nucleotides align to TRBD2. V dropped 5 bases and J dropped 1; count of bases not matched to a gene: 9. Germline assignment: CDR1 DFQATT and CDR2 SNEGSKA (reference sequence). This CDR3 region has 15 residues. The CDR3 region is CSAVKSGARTDTQYF. The CDR3 coding sequence is TGCAGTGCTGTTAAAAGCGGGGCTCGCACAGATACGCAGTATTTT.

The rearrangement joins TRBV12-3 or TRBV12-4 to TRBJ2-5; 7 nucleotides align to TRBD2. Losses at the gene ends were 7 bases for V and 5 bases for J; bases not matched to a gene: 10. CDR3 length: 14 residues. CDR3 sequence: CASTPQLGGETQYF. The CDR3 region has the DNA TGTGCCAGCACCCCGCAACTGGGGGGGGAGACCCAGTACTTC.

This clonotype was counted only a few times. The rearrangement joins TRBV2 to TRBJ2-4; 9 bases line up with TRBD1. The end of the DNA aligns better with TRBJ2-7, so the J call may be wrong. Germline V CDR1 and CDR2: SNHLY, FYNNEI. This CDR3 spans 14 amino acids. The CDR3 here is CASSERDRVLEQYF. The CDR3 nucleotides read TGTGCCAGCAGTGAACGGGACAGGGTTCTCGAGCAGTACTTC.

In DNA form, the CDR3 reads TGTGCTAGTGTCTGGGGCAGGCGACGACCAGATACGCAGTATTTT. Protein product: CASVWGRRRPDTQYF. The V call is TRBV12-5, the J call TRBJ2-3; possible D gene TRBD1, 5 bases. The CDR3 runs 15 residues. Looked up from germline, CDR1 is LGHNT and CDR2 is FRNRAP. The V and J ends lost 7 bases and 4 bases respectively, with 18 bases between them.